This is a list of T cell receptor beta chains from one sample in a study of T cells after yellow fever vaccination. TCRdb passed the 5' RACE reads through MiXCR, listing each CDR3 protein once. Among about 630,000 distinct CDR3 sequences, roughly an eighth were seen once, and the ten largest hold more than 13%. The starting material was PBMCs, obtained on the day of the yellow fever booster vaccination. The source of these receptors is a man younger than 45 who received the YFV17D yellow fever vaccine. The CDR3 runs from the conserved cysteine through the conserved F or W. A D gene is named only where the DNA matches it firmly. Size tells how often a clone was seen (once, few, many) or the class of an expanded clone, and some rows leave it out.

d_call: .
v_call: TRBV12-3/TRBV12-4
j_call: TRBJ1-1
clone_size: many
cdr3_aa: CASSLGTPAEAFF
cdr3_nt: TGTGCCAGCAGTTTAGGGACACCAGCTGAAGCTTTCTTT

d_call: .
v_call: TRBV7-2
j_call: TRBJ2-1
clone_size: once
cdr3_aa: CASSLNYYNEQFF
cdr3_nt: TGTGCCAGCAGCTTAAATTACTACAATGAGCAGTTCTTC

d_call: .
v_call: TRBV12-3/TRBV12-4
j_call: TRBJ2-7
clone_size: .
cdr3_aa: CASSLTGGRYEQYF
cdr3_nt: TGTGCCAGCAGCCTAACTGGGGGACGATACGAGCAGTACTTC

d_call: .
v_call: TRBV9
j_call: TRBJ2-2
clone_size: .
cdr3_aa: CASSGGAGELFF
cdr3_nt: TGTGCCAGCAGCGGGGGAGCCGGGGAGCTGTTTTTT

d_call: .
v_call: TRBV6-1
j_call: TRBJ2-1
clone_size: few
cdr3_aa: CATTVRGGGSLNEQFF
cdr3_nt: TGTGCCACCACTGTTAGAGGGGGAGGGTCCCTCAATGAGCAGTTCTTC

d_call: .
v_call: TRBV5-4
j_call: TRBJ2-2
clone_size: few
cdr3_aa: CASSLDPALTGELFF
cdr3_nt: TGTGCCAGCAGCTTGGATCCGGCCCTCACCGGGGAGCTGTTTTTT

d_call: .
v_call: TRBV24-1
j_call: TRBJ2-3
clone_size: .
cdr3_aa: CATSDWSGDRTDTQYF
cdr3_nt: TGTGCCACCAGTGATTGGTCGGGAGATCGCACAGATACGCAGTATTTT

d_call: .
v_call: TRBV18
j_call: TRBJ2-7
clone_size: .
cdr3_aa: CASSPQNYEQYF
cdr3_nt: TGTGCCAGCTCACCTCAGAACTACGAGCAGTACTTC

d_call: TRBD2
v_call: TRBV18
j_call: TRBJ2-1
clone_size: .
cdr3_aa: CASSMTIGGGYNEQFF
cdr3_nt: TGTGCCAGCTCAATGACAATCGGGGGGGGATACAATGAGCAGTTCTTC

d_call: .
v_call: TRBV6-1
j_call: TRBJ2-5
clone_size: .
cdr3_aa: CACHPGFSETQYF
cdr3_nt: TGTGCCTGCCACCCGGGATTCTCAGAGACCCAGTACTTC

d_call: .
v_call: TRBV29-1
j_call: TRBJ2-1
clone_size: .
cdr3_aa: CSATIRTETSYNEQFF
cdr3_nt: TGCAGCGCCACTATTCGGACAGAAACCTCCTACAATGAGCAGTTCTTC

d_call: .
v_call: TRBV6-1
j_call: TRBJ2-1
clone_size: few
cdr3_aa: CASSPLGPRGDEQFF
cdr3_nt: TGTGCCAGCAGTCCCCTGGGGCCTCGAGGGGATGAGCAGTTCTTC

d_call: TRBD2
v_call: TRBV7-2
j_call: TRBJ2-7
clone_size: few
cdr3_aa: CASSPEAGGPYEQYF
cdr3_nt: TGTGCCAGCAGCCCCGAAGCGGGAGGTCCCTACGAGCAGTACTTC

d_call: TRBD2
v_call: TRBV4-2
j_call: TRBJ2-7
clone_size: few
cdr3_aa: CASSQENSGTSYEQYF
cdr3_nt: TGTGCCAGCAGCCAAGAGAATAGCGGGACCTCCTACGAGCAGTACTTC

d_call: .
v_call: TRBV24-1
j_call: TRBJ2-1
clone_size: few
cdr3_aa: CATSDPGPLSGNEQFF
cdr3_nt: TGTGCCACCAGTGATCCCGGACCTCTCTCTGGGAATGAGCAGTTCTTC

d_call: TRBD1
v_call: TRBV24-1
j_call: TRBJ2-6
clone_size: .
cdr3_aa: CATGTARSGANVLTF
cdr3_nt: TGTGCCACCGGGACAGCGCGCTCTGGGGCCAACGTCCTGACTTTC

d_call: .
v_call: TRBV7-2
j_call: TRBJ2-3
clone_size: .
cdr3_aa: CASSITRAGADTQYF
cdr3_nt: TGTGCCAGCAGCATAACCAGGGCCGGAGCAGATACGCAGTATTTT

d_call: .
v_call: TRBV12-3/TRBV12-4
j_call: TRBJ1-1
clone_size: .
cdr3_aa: CASFVPFTEAFF
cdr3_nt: TGTGCCAGCTTCGTACCCTTCACTGAAGCTTTCTTT

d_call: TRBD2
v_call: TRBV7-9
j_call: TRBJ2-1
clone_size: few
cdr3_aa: CASSGRLAGFYNEQFF
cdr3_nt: TGTGCCAGCAGCGGTCGACTAGCGGGTTTTTACAATGAGCAGTTCTTC

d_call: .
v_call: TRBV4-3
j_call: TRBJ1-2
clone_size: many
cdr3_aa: CASNSGNYGYTF
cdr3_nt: TGCGCCAGTAATTCCGGCAACTATGGCTACACCTTC

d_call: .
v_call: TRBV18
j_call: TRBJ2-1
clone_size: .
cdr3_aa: CASSPRASGVTYNEQFF
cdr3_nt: TGTGCCAGCTCACCAAGAGCCAGCGGAGTCACCTACAATGAGCAGTTCTTC

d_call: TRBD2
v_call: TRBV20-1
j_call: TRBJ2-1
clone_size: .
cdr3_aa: CSARDRTSGTTYNEQFF
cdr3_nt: TGCAGTGCTAGAGATCGGACTAGCGGGACGACCTACAATGAGCAGTTCTTC

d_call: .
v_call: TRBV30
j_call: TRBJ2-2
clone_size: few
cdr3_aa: CAWSDRAPGELFF
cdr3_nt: TGTGCCTGGAGTGACAGGGCCCCCGGGGAGCTGTTTTTT

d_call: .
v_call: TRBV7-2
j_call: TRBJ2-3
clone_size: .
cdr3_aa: CASSRGLGTDTQYF
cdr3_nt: TGTGCCAGCAGCCGGGGGTTGGGCACAGATACGCAGTATTTT

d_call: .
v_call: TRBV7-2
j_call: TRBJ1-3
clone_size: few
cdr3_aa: CASNPTGSGNTIYF
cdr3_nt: TGTGCCAGCAACCCAACAGGGTCTGGAAACACCATATATTTT

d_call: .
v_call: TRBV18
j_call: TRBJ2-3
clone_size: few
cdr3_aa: CASSPTKWDTQYF
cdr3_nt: TGTGCCAGCTCACCAACCAAATGGGATACGCAGTATTTT

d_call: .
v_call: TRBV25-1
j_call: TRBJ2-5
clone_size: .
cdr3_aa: CASSGLEGLGTQYF
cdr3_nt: TGTGCCAGCAGTGGCCTGGAGGGACTCGGGACCCAGTACTTC

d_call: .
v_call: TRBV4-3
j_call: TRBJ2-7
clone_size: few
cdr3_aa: CASSQEWRSSGTEQYF
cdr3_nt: TGCGCCAGCAGCCAAGAATGGCGGAGCTCCGGTACCGAGCAGTACTTC

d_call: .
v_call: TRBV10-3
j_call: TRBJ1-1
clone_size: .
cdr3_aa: CAISESILGGNTEAFF
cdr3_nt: TGTGCCATCAGTGAGTCGATTTTGGGCGGCAACACTGAAGCTTTCTTT

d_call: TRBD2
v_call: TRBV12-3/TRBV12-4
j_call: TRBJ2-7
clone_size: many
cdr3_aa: CATQPSGSYEQYF
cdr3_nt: TGTGCCACCCAGCCGAGCGGGAGCTACGAGCAGTACTTC

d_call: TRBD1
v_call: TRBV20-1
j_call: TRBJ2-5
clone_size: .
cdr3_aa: CSASGTGDITETQYF
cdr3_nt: TGCAGTGCTAGTGGGACAGGGGATATAACGGAGACCCAGTACTTC

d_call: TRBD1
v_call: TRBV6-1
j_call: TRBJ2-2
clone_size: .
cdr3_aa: CASCTGGGTGELFF
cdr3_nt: TGTGCCAGCTGCACAGGGGGCGGAACCGGGGAGCTGTTTTTT

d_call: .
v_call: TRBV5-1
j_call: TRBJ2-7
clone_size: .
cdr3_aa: CASSLAQTATYELYF
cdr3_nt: TGCGCCAGCAGCTTGGCCCAGACCGCCACCTACGAGCTGTACTTC

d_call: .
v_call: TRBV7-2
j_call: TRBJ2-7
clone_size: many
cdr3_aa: CASTLGGSGSYEQYF
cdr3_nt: TGTGCCAGCACCCTAGGGGGGAGCGGGTCCTACGAGCAGTACTTC